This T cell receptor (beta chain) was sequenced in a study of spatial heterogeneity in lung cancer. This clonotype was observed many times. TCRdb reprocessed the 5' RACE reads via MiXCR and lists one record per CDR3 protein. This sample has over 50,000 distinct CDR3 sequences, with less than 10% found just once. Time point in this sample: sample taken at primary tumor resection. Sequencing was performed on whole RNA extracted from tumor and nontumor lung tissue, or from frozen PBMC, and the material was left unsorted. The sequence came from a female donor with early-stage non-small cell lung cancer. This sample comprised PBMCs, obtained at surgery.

The CDR3 nucleotides are TGTGCCAGCAGCCCTGAACGGGGGAAAGAAGCTTTCTTT. The encoded protein is CASSPERGKEAFF. The chain combines TRBV5-4 with TRBJ1-1; maybe TRBD1 (5 bases). The length of the CDR3 is 13 residues. The V end lost 4 bases, the J end lost 8 bases, and 15 bases lay between the germline ends. Germline CDR1 SGHNT, CDR2 YYREEE (reference sequence).